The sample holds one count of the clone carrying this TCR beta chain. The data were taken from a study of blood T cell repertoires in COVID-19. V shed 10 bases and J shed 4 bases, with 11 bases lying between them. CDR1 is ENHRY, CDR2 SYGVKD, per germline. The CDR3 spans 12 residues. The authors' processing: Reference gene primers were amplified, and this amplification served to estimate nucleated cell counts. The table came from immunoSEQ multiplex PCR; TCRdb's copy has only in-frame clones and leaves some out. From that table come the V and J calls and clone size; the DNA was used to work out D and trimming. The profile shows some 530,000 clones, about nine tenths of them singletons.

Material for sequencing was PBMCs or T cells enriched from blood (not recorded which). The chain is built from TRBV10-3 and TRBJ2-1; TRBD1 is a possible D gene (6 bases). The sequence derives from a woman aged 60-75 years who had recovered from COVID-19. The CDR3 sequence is CATVDSYNEQFF. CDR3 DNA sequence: TGTGCCACCGTGGACAGTTACAATGAGCAGTTCTTC.